A single sample is the source of the 8 T cell receptor beta chains below, sequenced in a study of blood T cell repertoires in COVID-19. The assay was immunoSEQ multiplex PCR, and TCRdb's table has in-frame clones only and misses some. The table includes around 100,000 clones, around 66% detected once. The sequenced sample was peripheral blood. Every receptor here comes from a man at least 80 years old with acute or convalescent COVID-19.

The chain carries TRBV7-2 and TRBJ2-7; D is ambiguous. Trimming took 0 bases from V and 2 from J, leaving 2 bases between them. Germline loops: CDR1 SGHTA, CDR2 FQGNSA. The CDR3 is 12 residues long. CDR3 region: CASSLATYEQYF. The CDR3 DNA reads TGTGCCAGCAGCTTAGCCACCTACGAGCAGTACTTC.

The J gene is TRBJ2-1, the V gene TRBV19, with TRBD2 identical over 9 bases. The CDR3 totals 12 residues. After removal of 4 bases from V and 9 bases from J, the junction contained 1 base not matched to a gene. Germline V gene lookup returns CDR1 LNHDA and CDR2 SQIVND (reference sequence). CDR3 region: CASSTSGIEQFF. Written as DNA, the CDR3 is TGTGCCAGTAGTACTAGCGGGATTGAGCAGTTCTTC.

The CDR3 DNA reads as TGTGCCAGCAGCCCGACGACAGGGTCCCCTGAAGCTTTCTTT. Translated, it gives CASSPTTGSPEAFF. This chain uses TRBV9 with TRBJ1-1; 7 bases are shared with TRBD1. V shed 4 bases, J shed 6 bases, and the junction held 9 bases outside the gene matches. The CDR3 loop spans 14 amino acids. Per germline, CDR1 SGDLS and CDR2 YYNGEE.

This clone has only one observation. The chain links TRBV7-2 to TRBJ2-1, with TRBD2 matching over 7 bases. The germline V gene encodes CDR1 SGHTA and CDR2 FQGNSA. Unmatched junction bases numbered 5, after V lost 5 bases and J lost 1 base. The length of the CDR3 is 15 residues. In DNA, the CDR3 is TGTGCCAGCAGCCCTGCTAGCGGATCCTACAATGAGCAGTTCTTC. Its translation is CASSPASGSYNEQFF.

The V gene is TRBV5-1, the J gene TRBJ2-1, with D perhaps TRBD2 (5 bases). CDR3 length: 15 residues. Germline values: CDR1 SGHRS, CDR2 YFSETQ. V was shortened by 0 bases and J by 6 bases, with 13 bases between the two germline ends. The CDR3 nucleotides read TGCGCCAGCAGCTTGGGGACTCTTCCTCGCAATGAGCAGTTCTTC. Translation gives CASSLGTLPRNEQFF. Variable domain in full (rest from reference TRBV5-1 and TRBJ2-1): KAGVTQTPRYLIKTRGQQVTLSCSPISGHRSVSWYQQTPGQGLQFLFEYFSETQRNKGNFPGRFSGRQFSNSRSEMNVSTLELGDSALYLCASSLGTLPRNEQFFGPGTRLTVL.

The chain couples TRBV10-3 to TRBJ1-5; 8 positions agree with TRBD1. Germline V gene sequence: CDR1 ENHRY, CDR2 SYGVKD. Losses at the gene ends were 0 bases for V and 8 bases for J; bases not matched to a gene: 9. The CDR3 runs to 16 residues. CDR3 in amino acids: CAISESDRALGEPQHF. The DNA for the CDR3 is TGTGCCATCAGTGAGTCGGACAGGGCACTAGGTGAGCCCCAGCATTTT.

The chain combines TRBV15 with TRBJ2-1; 7 bases agree with TRBD1. This CDR3 has 14 amino acids. J was trimmed by 4 bases and V by 3 bases; bases with no gene match: 3. Germline V gene lookup returns CDR1 LNHNV and CDR2 YYDKDF (reference sequence). CDR3 residues: CATSRPGQYNEQFF. CDR3 sequence (DNA): TGTGCCACCAGCAGGCCGGGACAGTACAATGAGCAGTTCTTC.

The chain carries TRBV5-5 and TRBJ2-2; D is unresolved. The germline V and J ends were trimmed by 1 base and 1 base, with 8 bases remaining between them. The CDR3 consists of 15 residues. Germline V lookup: CDR1 SGHKS, CDR2 YYEKEE (reference sequence). The CDR3 DNA reads TGTGCCAGCAGCTTGAGTACGGGGAACACCGGGGAGCTGTTTTTT. Encoded protein: CASSLSTGNTGELFF. The variable domain in full, completed from reference TRBV5-5 and TRBJ2-2, reads DAGVTQSPTHLIKTRGQQVTLRCSPISGHKSVSWYQQVLGQGPQFIFQYYEKEERGRGNFPDRFSARQFPNYSSELNVNALLLGDSALYLCASSLSTGNTGELFFGEGSRLTVL.